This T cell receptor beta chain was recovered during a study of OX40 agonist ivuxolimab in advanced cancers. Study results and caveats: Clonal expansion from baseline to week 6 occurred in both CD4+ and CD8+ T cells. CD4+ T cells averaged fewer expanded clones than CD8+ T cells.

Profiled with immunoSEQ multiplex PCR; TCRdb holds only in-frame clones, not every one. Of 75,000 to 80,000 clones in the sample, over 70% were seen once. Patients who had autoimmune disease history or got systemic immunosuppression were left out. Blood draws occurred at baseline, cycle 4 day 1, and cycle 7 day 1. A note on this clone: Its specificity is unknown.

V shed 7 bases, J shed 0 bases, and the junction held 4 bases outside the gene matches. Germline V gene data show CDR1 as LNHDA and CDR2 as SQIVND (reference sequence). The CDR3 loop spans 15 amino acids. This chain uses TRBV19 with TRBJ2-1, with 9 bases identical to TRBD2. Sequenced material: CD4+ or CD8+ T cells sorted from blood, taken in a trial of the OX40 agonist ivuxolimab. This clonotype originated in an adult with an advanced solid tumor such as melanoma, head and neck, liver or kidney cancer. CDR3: CASIVSGSSYNEQFF. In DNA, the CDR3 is TGTGCCAGTATTGTTAGCGGGAGCTCCTACAATGAGCAGTTCTTC.